A selection of T cell receptor beta chains follows, all from one sample in a study of blood T cell repertoires in COVID-19. Produced via immunoSEQ multiplex PCR; TCRdb's table is partial and in-frame only. Of around 300,000 clones in the sample, roughly nine tenths were seen once. The sequenced material came from peripheral blood. The receptors come from a woman in her twenties or thirties with COVID-19, enrolled during active disease. Each CDR3 is given with its conserved first and last residue. D genes are given only for firm matches. Clone sizes are given selectively: once, few, many, or a class where the clone is expanded.

.,TRBJ1-1,.,TRBV18,CASSPAVSMNTEAFF,TGTGCCAGCTCACCTGCAGTTTCCATGAACACTGAAGCTTTCTTT
TRBD1,TRBJ1-2,.,TRBV28,CASSLSRGPGYGYTF,TGTGCCAGCAGTTTAAGTAGGGGGCCTGGGTATGGCTACACCTTC
.,TRBJ1-2,.,TRBV27,CASSFSGVGGYTF,TGTGCCAGCAGTTTTTCGGGGGTGGGTGGCTACACCTTC
.,TRBJ2-7,.,TRBV5-4,CASSLAPSEQYF,TGTGCCAGCAGCTTGGCCCCTTCCGAGCAGTACTTC
TRBD2,TRBJ2-2,.,TRBV19,CASKFDGGREVGELFF,TGTGCCAGCAAATTCGATGGGGGGCGGGAGGTCGGAGAGCTGTTTTTT
.,TRBJ1-4,once,TRBV11-2,CASSRTTGTTNEKLFF,TGTGCCAGCAGCCGGACCACGGGGACAACTAATGAAAAACTGTTTTTT
TRBD1,TRBJ2-7,.,TRBV5-1,CASSLGPQAGGSYEQYF,TGCGCCAGCAGCTTGGGGCCCCAGGCAGGGGGCAGCTACGAGCAGTACTTC
.,TRBJ2-1,.,TRBV15,CATSSSVSSYNEQFF,TGTGCCACCAGCTCCTCGGTGAGCTCCTACAATGAGCAGTTCTTC
TRBD2,TRBJ2-2,medium-sized,TRBV6-4,CASSDSPAGDTGELFF,TGTGCCAGCAGTGATAGCCCAGCGGGGGACACCGGGGAGCTGTTTTTT
.,TRBJ2-1,once,TRBV7-6,CASSPPDGEQFF,TGTGCCAGCAGCCCTCCCGACGGGGAGCAGTTCTTC
.,TRBJ2-1,.,TRBV21-1,CASSGSGWEQFF,TGTGCCAGCAGCGGGAGCGGGTGGGAGCAGTTCTTC
TRBD2,TRBJ2-7,once,TRBV5-1,CASSLQTSGRSEQYF,TGCGCCAGCAGCCTCCAGACTAGCGGGAGGTCCGAGCAGTACTTC
.,TRBJ2-1,.,TRBV28,CASSLTAFYSYNEQFF,TGTGCCAGCAGTTTAACAGCATTTTACTCCTACAATGAGCAGTTCTTC
.,TRBJ2-7,.,TRBV12-3/TRBV12-4,CASSSQIYEQYF,TGTGCCAGCAGTTCTCAGATCTACGAGCAGTACTTC
.,TRBJ2-4,.,TRBV14,CASSPLDGNIQYF,TGTGCCAGCAGCCCCTTAGACGGGAACATTCAGTACTTC
.,TRBJ2-3,.,TRBV29-1,CSVEGRRDTQYF,TGCAGCGTTGAAGGCCGCCGGGATACGCAGTATTTT
.,TRBJ2-5,.,TRBV5-6,CASSLLPGASRETQYF,TGTGCCAGCAGCTTGTTGCCGGGAGCATCGAGGGAGACCCAGTACTTC
TRBD2,TRBJ2-3,.,TRBV7-3,CASSLSGTSGRGTQYF,TGTGCCAGCAGCTTAAGTGGGACTAGCGGGAGAGGTACGCAGTATTTT